These 4 T cell receptor beta chains originate from one sample sequenced in a study of blood T cell repertoires in COVID-19 (dated by TCRdb to the early 2020s). Library preparation employed the immunoSEQ multiplex PCR assay. Here the immuneACCESS table is served through TCRdb, limited to in-frame sequences with V and J called. Missing clones are a known gap in these copies; in checked studies unresolved V genes cover under half, and the rest lacks a known reason. A total of under 400,000 clones appear in this sample, about 87% of them only once. The top ten clonotypes cover 8.5% to 12% of the sample. The sample comprised peripheral blood. The receptors were gathered from a woman aged 25 to 39 with COVID-19, enrolled during active disease.

The gene calls are TRBV4-1 and TRBJ2-3, with D possibly matching TRBD2 (6 bases). The CDR3 has 16 amino acids. Germline V CDR1 and CDR2: MGHRA, YSYEKL. Between the trimmed V and J ends, which lost 4 bases and 1 base, there was a span of 15 bases. CDR3 in DNA: TGCGCCAGCAGCCCACCCGGGAGAGAACGCACAGATACGCAGTATTTT. Its translation: CASSPPGRERTDTQYF.

The rearrangement uses TRBV30 and TRBJ1-5, with 9 bases lining up with TRBD1. The CDR3 runs to 15 residues. The germline V gene encodes CDR1 GTSNPN and CDR2 SVGIG (reference sequence). V shed 0 bases, J shed 4 bases, and the junction held 4 bases outside the gene matches. CDR3 DNA: TGTGCCTGGAGTGTACCCGGGACAGGGAATCAGCCCCAGCATTTT. This sequence encodes CAWSVPGTGNQPQHF.

The gene calls are TRBV2 and TRBJ2-1, with 12 bases fitting TRBD2. Trimming removed 8 bases from V and 6 bases from J; junction bases left unmatched: 5. The CDR3 length is 14 residues. The germline V gene encodes CDR1 SNHLY and CDR2 FYNNEI. In DNA, the CDR3 is TGTGCCAGCTCGACTAGCGGGAGCATCAATGAGCAGTTCTTC. Protein: CASSTSGSINEQFF.

V usage is TRBV28 and J usage is TRBJ1-1, with unresolved D. Germline CDR1 is MDHEN and CDR2 is SYDVKM. This CDR3 contains 14 residues. V was clipped by 3 bases and J by 3 bases, with 11 bases between them. The CDR3 is CASSFGSGYTEAFF. The CDR3 DNA is TGTGCCAGCAGTTTCGGGAGCGGGTACACTGAAGCTTTCTTT.